This T cell receptor beta chain was captured by sequencing in a study of T cell responses to AZD1222 COVID-19 vaccine. The CDR3 totals 13 residues. Germline assignment: CDR1 MNHNY and CDR2 SVGAGI (reference sequence). Trimming took 5 bases from V and 3 from J; bases not matched to a gene: 4. Sequenced by immunoSEQ multiplex PCR; TCRdb stores in-frame clones only, minus some. The sample carries 150,000 to 200,000 clones, roughly 94% recorded once. Regarding this clone: Antigen specificity is unknown.

Study-wide findings and caveats: Unmutated variant regions reportedly attract nearly half of all spike-specific TCRs. Seropositivity was recorded at baseline in only five to seven AZD1222 recipients. Across the whole spike, CD4 TCRs peaked at regions 160-218 and 743-854.

The receptor was isolated from an adult who received the AZD1222 COVID-19 vaccine. The source material was peripheral blood, sampled 28 days after the second AZD1222 dose. The chain couples TRBV6-6 to TRBJ2-7; the match to TRBD2 covers 7 bases. The CDR3 nucleotides are TGTGCCAGCAGTAGCGGGACCCTCTACGAGCAGTACTTC. Translation: CASSSGTLYEQYF.